The clone carrying this TCR beta chain turned up a few times. The antigen remains unidentified. Germline is not matched at one junction end, which may reflect a read error. The source of the sample is a study of identical twins. This CDR3 spans 14 amino acids. Germline V CDR1 and CDR2: MNHNS, SASEGT. Healthy Caucasians provided all donations. Study-level findings and limits: Reduced insertions were recorded for abundant cord blood beta clonotypes, with no such pattern in memory repertoires. Excess twin sharing in beta out-of-frame sequences was weaker. The study drew conclusions from cross-sectional statistical analysis, not from following the same donors.

TCRdb re-called the 5' RACE reads through MiXCR, storing one row per CDR3 protein. The sample carries some 500,000 distinct CDR3 sequences, around 9.6% recorded once. This sample was shared with a second study, whose subject was yellow fever vaccine responses in identical twins.

The chain is built from TRBV6-1 and TRBJ2-1; TRBD1 might be the D (6 bases). The TCR sequence derives from a young woman in good health. The sample comprised PBMCs. The CDR3 DNA reads TGTGCCAGCAGACCTACAGGGTCCTCCAATGAGCAGTTCTTC. Encoded protein: CASRPTGSSNEQFF.